This TCR beta chain was obtained from a study of cytomegalovirus exposure and HLA in healthy donors. Vbeta (60) and Jbeta (13) primers were used in the PCR. The repertoire was sequenced with immunoSEQ multiplex PCR; TCRdb's copy has only in-frame clones and lacks some. The sample includes approximately 210,000 clones, about 77% seen only once; the top ten take over 2%. Overall study results and limits: Many donors shared some public TCRs, even though most TCR sequences were rare. There was a cluster of highly shared sequence variants that was likely a sequencing artifact.

Per the germline V gene, CDR1 is SGHRS and CDR2 is YFSETQ. The ends lost 5 bases at V and 6 bases at J; junction bases unmatched: 11. The length of the CDR3 is 15 residues. With respect to this clone: The target antigen is unknown.

The sample comprised PBMCs. The clonotype comes from a woman younger than 45 in good health and CMV-seropositive. This chain links TRBV5-1 with TRBJ2-1; 7 bases match TRBD1. The CDR3 DNA reads as TGCGCCAGCAGACAAACAGGGGAGTCCGGCAATGAGCAGTTCTTC. It codes for CASRQTGESGNEQFF.